Following are 27 T cell receptor beta chains from one sample sequenced in a study of T cell repertoires in cytomegalovirus infection. Their target antigens are unknown. TCRdb analysed the reads with MiXCR anew, one entry per CDR3 protein. Of roughly 920,000 distinct CDR3 sequences listed, 31% are singletons. The starting material was cultured CD8+ T cells from PBMCs, obtained from culture after CMV antigen stimulation. The receptors derive from a human donor in good health (CMV status not recorded). Some clones in this sample may be carry-over from other donors' samples.

This clonotype appeared a few times. The chain uses TRBV7-3 and TRBJ1-2, with D perhaps matching TRBD1 (5 bases). The CDR3 runs to 14 residues. Per germline, CDR1 SGHTA and CDR2 FQGTGA. Trimming cost V 3 bases and J 3 bases, with 11 bases left between them. CDR3 loop: CASSFDSQHYGYTF. CDR3 nucleotides: TGTGCCAGCAGCTTCGACAGTCAGCACTATGGCTACACCTTC.

The chain carries TRBV29-1 and TRBJ1-2, with D possibly being TRBD1 (6 bases). Trimming took off 7 bases at V and 5 bases at J, with 23 bases between the two ends. Germline-derived CDR1 and CDR2 are SQVTM and ANQGSEA. This CDR3 region has 15 residues. The CDR3 reads CSAGTLIQGLYGYTF. The CDR3 bases are TGCAGCGCTGGGACACTGATCCAAGGACTTTATGGCTACACCTTC.

This rearrangement joins TRBV7-3 to TRBJ2-5; 8 nucleotides align to TRBD1. Trimming cost V 4 bases and J 2 bases; bases outside gene matches: 6. The CDR3 runs 15 residues. Germline CDR1 reads SGHTA; CDR2 reads FQGTGA. The CDR3 DNA sequence: TGTGCCAGCAGCTCGTCCGGGACAGGACAAGAGACCCAGTACTTC. Translating gives CASSSSGTGQETQYF.

This chain connects TRBV10-3 to TRBJ2-5; D is possibly TRBD2 (6 bases). Germline V gene data show CDR1 as ENHRY and CDR2 as SYGVKD. Trimming took off 8 bases at V and 1 base at J, with 20 bases between the two ends. There are 16 residues in the CDR3. The CDR3 region has the DNA TGTGCCATCGCGCCCGGGGGTCGGGGGACCCAAGAGACCCAGTACTTC. Its protein is CAIAPGGRGTQETQYF.

V gene TRBV25-1 combines with J gene TRBJ1-2, with 8 bases lining up with TRBD1. Germline V gene lookup returns CDR1 MGHDK and CDR2 SYGVNS. V trimming: 4 bases; J trimming: 5 bases; junction bases outside the gene matches: 12. The CDR3 spans 16 residues. CDR3 in DNA: TGTGCCAGCAGTGCCGGACAGGGTAACCTGGGGTATGGCTACACCTTC. Its translation is CASSAGQGNLGYGYTF.

The chain combines TRBV6-1 with TRBJ2-2; 8 bases are a match to TRBD2. The V segment lost 7 bases and the J segment 7 bases; nucleotides outside the gene matches: 5. This CDR3 comprises 13 residues. Germline values: CDR1 MNHNS, CDR2 SASEGT. CDR3 sequence: CASTRGGGGELFF. The CDR3 nucleotides read TGTGCCAGCACTCGGGGGGGAGGCGGGGAGCTGTTTTTT.

This sequence joins TRBV11-2 and TRBJ1-1; TRBD1 might be the D (6 bases). From germline, CDR1 is SGHAT and CDR2 FQNNGV. CDR3 length: 16 amino acids. Trimming removed 0 bases at V and 6 bases at J, with 17 bases between. CDR3 loop: CASSLEAGAVIAEAFF. The DNA of the CDR3 is TGTGCCAGCAGCTTAGAAGCAGGGGCCGTAATTGCTGAAGCTTTCTTT. Based on the CDR3 plus reference TRBV11-2 and TRBJ1-1, the full variable domain is EAGVAQSPRYKIIEKRQSVAFWCNPISGHATLYWYQQILGQGPKLLIQFQNNGVVDDSQLPKDRFSAERLKGVDSTLKIQPAKLEDSAVYLCASSLEAGAVIAEAFFGQGTRLTVV.

This clonotype was seen more than once but under ten times. The rearrangement uses TRBV6-2 or TRBV6-3 and TRBJ1-1; D gene uncertain. Trimming shortened V by 6 bases and J by 3 bases, and 20 bases separated the two germline ends. Per the germline V gene, CDR1 is MNHEY and CDR2 is SVGEGT. The CDR3 totals 16 residues. This chain's CDR3 is CASSPDRPAAYTEAFF. The CDR3 DNA reads as TGTGCCAGCAGCCCAGACCGGCCGGCGGCCTACACTGAAGCTTTCTTT.

The chain employs TRBV27 and TRBJ1-1; D unclear. Per germline, CDR1 MNHEY and CDR2 SMNVEV (reference sequence). The CDR3 is 13 residues long. Between the trimmed V and J ends, which lost 6 bases and 4 bases, there was a span of 12 bases. In DNA, the CDR3 is TGTGCCAGCAGATACATGGCGGGCACTGAAGCTTTCTTT. Translating it yields CASRYMAGTEAFF.

For this clonotype: It may be a read error: a sequence one base away is much more abundant. This CDR3 is missing its conserved last phenylalanine or tryptophan, likely due to a read error. J is TRBJ2-1 and V is TRBV7-8, with D hard to call. Trimming took off 0 bases at V and 7 bases at J, with 7 bases between the two ends. This CDR3 contains 13 residues. Germline V CDR1 and CDR2: SGHVS, FQNEAQ. The CDR3: CASSLAWENEQFL. The CDR3 DNA sequence: TGTGCCAGCAGCTTAGCGTGGGAAAATGAGCAGTTCCTC.

This clonotype was seen only a few times. This chain joins TRBV20-1 and TRBJ2-4; either TRBD1 or TRBD2 may supply D (6 bases each). CDR1 and CDR2 (germline): DFQATT, SNEGSKA (reference sequence). V lost 1 base to trimming and J lost 8 bases, with 9 bases between them. This CDR3 contains 12 residues. CDR3 coding DNA: TGCAGTGCTAGAGGGAGGGGGGACATTCAGTACTTC. It encodes CSARGRGDIQYF.

This chain links TRBV27 with TRBJ1-6; D is unclear. The V and J ends lost 6 bases and 8 bases respectively, with 17 bases between them. Germline V gene sequence: CDR1 MNHEY, CDR2 SMNVEV (reference sequence). The CDR3 extends over 15 amino acids. In DNA, the CDR3 is TGTGCCAGCAGCTTAAAATTGACTGCAGATTCACCCCTCCACTTT. Its translation is CASSLKLTADSPLHF.

V and J are TRBV4-1 and TRBJ1-5; the D gene is possibly TRBD1 (5 bases). V was pared by 3 bases and J by 1 base, with 10 bases between. The germline CDR1 and CDR2 sequences are MGHRA and YSYEKL. The CDR3 is 15 residues long. The CDR3 bases are TGCGCCAGCAGCCAGGAGGGGAAAAGCAATCAGCCCCAGCATTTT. Translated: CASSQEGKSNQPQHF.

V and J are TRBV15 and TRBJ1-2, with D possibly matching TRBD1 (5 bases). V dropped 0 bases and J dropped 4 bases, with 21 bases sitting between them. This CDR3 has 18 residues. Germline assignment: CDR1 LNHNV and CDR2 YYDKDF (reference sequence). Here the CDR3 DNA reads TGTGCCACCAGCAGAGATGAAATTGGGTCAGGGCGTGGCTATGGCTACACCTTC. Encoded protein: CATSRDEIGSGRGYGYTF.

V and J are TRBV4-1 and TRBJ1-2; a weak D match, TRBD1 (5 bases). Germline CDR1 MGHRA, CDR2 YSYEKL. V dropped 0 bases and J dropped 6 bases, with 8 bases sitting between them. The CDR3 sequence is 13 residues long. CDR3 protein: CASSQERGDGYTF. Here the CDR3 DNA reads TGCGCCAGCAGCCAAGAACGAGGGGATGGCTACACCTTC.

V is TRBV20-1 and J is TRBJ2-3, with no clear D. This CDR3 has 17 amino acids. Between the trimmed V and J ends, which lost 8 bases and 0 bases, there was a span of 24 bases. The germline V gene encodes CDR1 DFQATT and CDR2 SNEGSKA (reference sequence). CDR3 protein: CSTKPRIKSSSTDTQYF. The CDR3 DNA reads TGCAGTACAAAACCTCGAATCAAGTCGTCTAGCACAGATACGCAGTATTTT.

Only a few counts were recorded for this clonotype. The V gene is TRBV19, the J gene TRBJ1-1; D gene unclear. With 3 bases removed from V and 5 bases from J, the gap between germline ends came to 28 bases. The CDR3 is 19 amino acids. Per germline, CDR1 LNHDA and CDR2 SQIVND (reference sequence). CDR3 in amino acids: CASSIPRVKGQSWGTEAFF. The CDR3 nucleotides are TGTGCCAGTAGTATCCCTCGTGTCAAAGGTCAGTCTTGGGGAACTGAAGCTTTCTTT.

The V and J genes are TRBV7-9 and TRBJ2-7, with 9 bases identical to TRBD1. The CDR3 has 20 residues. Germline V gene data show CDR1 as SEHNR and CDR2 as FQNEAQ (reference sequence). Trimming cost V 5 bases and J 0 bases; bases outside gene matches: 20. The CDR3 DNA reads TGTGCCAGCAGCCCCCGTCGCGGGACAGGGAACCGTTCTACCTCCTACGAGCAGTACTTC. Translated: CASSPRRGTGNRSTSYEQYF.

The gene calls are TRBV12-5 and TRBJ1-1; maybe TRBD1 (6 bases). Germline V gene sequence: CDR1 LGHNT, CDR2 FRNRAP. This CDR3 has 14 residues. The V end lost 4 bases, the J end lost 0 bases, and 9 bases lay between the germline ends. DNA for the CDR3: TGTGCTAGTGGTTGGGGGACATTGAACACTGAAGCTTTCTTT. Translated: CASGWGTLNTEAFF.

The chain links TRBV5-1 to TRBJ1-6, with 10 positions matching TRBD1. This CDR3 is built from 14 residues. From germline, CDR1 is SGHRS and CDR2 YFSETQ. Trimming at V came to 4 bases and at J to 8 bases, leaving 3 bases not matched to a gene. The CDR3 region has the DNA TGCGCCAGCAGCGCGGGACAGGGGCATTCACCCCTCCACTTT. Translation: CASSAGQGHSPLHF. Drawing the rest from reference TRBV5-1 and TRBJ1-6, the complete variable domain is KAGVTQTPRYLIKTRGQQVTLSCSPISGHRSVSWYQQTPGQGLQFLFEYFSETQRNKGNFPGRFSGRQFSNSRSEMNVSTLELGDSALYLCASSAGQGHSPLHFGNGTRLTVT.

This CDR3 reads CASSPLAGAVYEQYF. CDR3 in DNA: TGTGCCAGCAGCCCTCTAGCGGGGGCCGTCTACGAGCAGTACTTC. This chain joins TRBV9 and TRBJ2-7; 10 bases are shared with TRBD2. CDR1 and CDR2 from the germline V gene are SGDLS and YYNGEE. Trimming at V came to 4 bases and at J to 3 bases, leaving 7 bases not matched to a gene. The CDR3 sequence is 15 residues long.

The V and J genes are TRBV6-1 and TRBJ1-4, with TRBD1 matching over 7 bases. CDR3 length: 12 residues. Trimming cost V 4 bases and J 9 bases; bases outside gene matches: 2. Germline CDR1 is MNHNS and CDR2 is SASEGT. The CDR3, as DNA: TGTGCCAGCAGTGTGGACAGGCAAAAACTGTTTTTT. Residues: CASSVDRQKLFF.

In this sample, this clonotype turned up a few times. The CDR3 DNA reads TGTGCCAGCAGTGGTAAAACGGGGGAGCAGTACGTC. This gives the protein CASSGKTGEQYV. The chain uses TRBV12-3 or TRBV12-4 and TRBJ2-7, with D possibly matching TRBD2 (5 bases). Trimming took 5 bases from V and 7 from J, leaving 12 bases between them. This CDR3 spans 12 amino acids.

The V gene is TRBV10-2, the J gene TRBJ2-1, with a possible D match to TRBD2 (7 bases). V lost 5 bases to trimming and J lost 8 bases, with 13 bases between them. CDR1 is WSHSY and CDR2 is SAAADI in the germline V gene. CDR3 length: 13 residues. The CDR3 bases are TGCGCCAGCAGTCGAGGGGGGGGGGATGAGCAGTTCTTC. This gives the protein CASSRGGGDEQFF.

This clonotype was counted many times. DNA for the CDR3: TGCGCCAGCAGCCAAAGAACGAGATCGGCAGGCACTGAAGCTTTCTTT. Translating gives CASSQRTRSAGTEAFF. The rearrangement uses TRBV4-1 and TRBJ1-1; no firm D call. The CDR3 contains 16 residues. V lost 2 bases, J lost 4 bases, and 17 bases lay in between. CDR1 and CDR2 (germline): MGHRA, YSYEKL.

About this clonotype itself: A single base separates this from a much larger clone, so it may be a read error. The DNA for the CDR3 is TGTGCCAGCAGCTTAGCGGGAGATGGGTCCTACAATGAGCAGTTCTTC. Translating it yields CASSLAGDGSYNEQFF. This sequence joins TRBV7-8 and TRBJ2-1; weak D call: TRBD2 (5 bases). Trimming removed 0 bases from V and 1 base from J, with 10 bases in between. Germline assignment: CDR1 SGHVS and CDR2 FQNEAQ. The CDR3 contains 16 residues. The full variable domain, with the rest looked up from reference TRBV7-8 and TRBJ2-1, is GAGVSQSPRYKVAKRGQDVALRCDPISGHVSLFWYQQALGQGPEFLTYFQNEAQLDKSGLPSDRFFAERPEGSVSTLKIQRTQQEDSAVYLCASSLAGDGSYNEQFFGPGTRLTVL.

The rearrangement links TRBV7-9 to TRBJ1-3; no definite D call. The V and J ends lost 5 bases and 2 bases respectively, with 10 bases between them. Germline CDR1 reads SEHNR; CDR2 reads FQNEAQ (reference sequence). This CDR3 has 14 amino acids. CDR3: CASSQRSPGNTIYF. CDR3 sequence (DNA): TGTGCCAGCAGCCAAAGGTCACCTGGAAACACCATATATTTT.